This TCR beta chain originates from a study of CD8 T cells in cerebrospinal fluid in Alzheimer's disease. Across the study: Clonal expansion of CSF T cells was measured with plate-based and droplet-based single-cell sequencing. Study-wide points: The authors cautioned that cerebrospinal fluid EBV-specific TCRs do not prove EBV causes Alzheimer's.

All participants were free of acute infectious disease and in good physical condition. Considering frequency, this clonotype is medium-sized (0.01 to 0.1%). Its antigen is unknown. TCRdb re-called the 10x single-cell sequencing reads and shows each CDR3 protein once, DNA omitted. This table lists some 1,200 distinct CDR3 sequences. Material: cerebrospinal fluid. This sequence was found in a human donor in good health.

The CDR3 sequence is CASSVGPDSYNEQFF. The chain employs TRBV9 and TRBJ2-1. The CDR3 covers 15 residues. Germline-derived CDR1 and CDR2 are SGDLS and YYNGEE.